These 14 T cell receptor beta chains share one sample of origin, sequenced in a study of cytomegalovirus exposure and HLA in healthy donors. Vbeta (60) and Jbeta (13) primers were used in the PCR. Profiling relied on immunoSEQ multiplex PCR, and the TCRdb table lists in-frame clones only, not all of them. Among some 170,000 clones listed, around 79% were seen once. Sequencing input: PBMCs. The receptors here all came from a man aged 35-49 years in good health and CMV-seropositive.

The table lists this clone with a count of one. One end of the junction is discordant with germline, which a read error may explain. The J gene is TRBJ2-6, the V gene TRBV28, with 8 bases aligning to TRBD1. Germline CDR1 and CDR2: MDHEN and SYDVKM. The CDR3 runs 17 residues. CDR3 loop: CASSFRQGLSGANGLTF. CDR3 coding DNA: TGTGCCAGCAGTTTCCGACAGGGGCTTTCGGGGGCCAACGGCCTGACTTTC.

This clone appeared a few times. Written as DNA, the CDR3 is TGTGCCAGCAGCCCCGCCGGTGCGGGACTCAATGAGCAGTTCTTC. Its protein product is CASSPAGAGLNEQFF. The genes are TRBV11-3 and TRBJ2-1, with a tentative D call TRBD2 (6 bases). V lost 5 bases and J lost 6, with 17 bases in between. CDR3 length equals 15 residues. Germline CDR1 SGHNT, CDR2 YENEEA.

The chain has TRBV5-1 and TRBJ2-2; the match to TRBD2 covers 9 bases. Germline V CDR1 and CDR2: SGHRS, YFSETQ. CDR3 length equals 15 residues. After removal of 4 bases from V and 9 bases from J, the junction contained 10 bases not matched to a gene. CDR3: CASSPRGSGSWELFF. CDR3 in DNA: TGCGCCAGCAGCCCTCGAGGTAGCGGGAGCTGGGAGCTGTTTTTT.

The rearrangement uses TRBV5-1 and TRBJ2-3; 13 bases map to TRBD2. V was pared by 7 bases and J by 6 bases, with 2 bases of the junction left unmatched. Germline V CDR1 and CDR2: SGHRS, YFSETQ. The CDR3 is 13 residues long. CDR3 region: CASGLAGEDTQYF. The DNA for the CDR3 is TGCGCCAGCGGACTAGCGGGAGAGGATACGCAGTATTTT.

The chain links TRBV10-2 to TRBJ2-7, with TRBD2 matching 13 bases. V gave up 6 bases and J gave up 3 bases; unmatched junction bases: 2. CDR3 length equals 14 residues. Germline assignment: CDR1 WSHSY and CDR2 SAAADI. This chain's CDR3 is CASSGTSGVYEQYF. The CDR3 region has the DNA TGCGCCAGCAGCGGGACTAGCGGGGTCTACGAGCAGTACTTC.

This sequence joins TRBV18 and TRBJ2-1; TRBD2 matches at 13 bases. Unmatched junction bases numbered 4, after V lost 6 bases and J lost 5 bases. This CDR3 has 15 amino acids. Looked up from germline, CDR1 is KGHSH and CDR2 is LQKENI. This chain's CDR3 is CASSLGLAGDNEQFF. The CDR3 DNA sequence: TGTGCCAGCTCCCTCGGACTAGCGGGGGACAATGAGCAGTTCTTC.

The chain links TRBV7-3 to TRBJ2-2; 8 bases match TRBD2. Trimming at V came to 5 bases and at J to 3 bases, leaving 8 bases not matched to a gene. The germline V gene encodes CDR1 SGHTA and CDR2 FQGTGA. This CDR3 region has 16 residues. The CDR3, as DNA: TGTGCCAGCAGCCGCATAAGCGGGAGTGACACCGGGGAGCTGTTTTTT. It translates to CASSRISGSDTGELFF.

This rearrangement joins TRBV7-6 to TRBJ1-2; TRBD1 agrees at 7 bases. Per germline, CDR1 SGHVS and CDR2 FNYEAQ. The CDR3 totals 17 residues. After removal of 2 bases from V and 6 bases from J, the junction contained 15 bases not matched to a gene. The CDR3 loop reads CASSLRPGDDREDGYTF. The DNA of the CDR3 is TGTGCCAGCAGCTTAAGACCGGGGGACGACAGGGAGGATGGCTACACCTTC.

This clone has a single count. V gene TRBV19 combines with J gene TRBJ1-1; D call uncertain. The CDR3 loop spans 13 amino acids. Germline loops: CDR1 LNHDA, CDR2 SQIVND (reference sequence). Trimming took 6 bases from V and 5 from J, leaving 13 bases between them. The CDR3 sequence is CASRPGGETEAFF. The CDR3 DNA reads TGTGCCAGTAGACCGGGCGGGGAAACTGAAGCTTTCTTT.

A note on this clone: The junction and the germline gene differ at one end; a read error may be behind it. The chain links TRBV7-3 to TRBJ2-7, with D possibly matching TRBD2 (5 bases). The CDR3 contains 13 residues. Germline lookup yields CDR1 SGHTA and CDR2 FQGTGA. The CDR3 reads CASSVTRDYEQYF. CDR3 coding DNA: TGTGCCAGCAGCGTAACCCGGGACTACGAGCAGTACTTC.

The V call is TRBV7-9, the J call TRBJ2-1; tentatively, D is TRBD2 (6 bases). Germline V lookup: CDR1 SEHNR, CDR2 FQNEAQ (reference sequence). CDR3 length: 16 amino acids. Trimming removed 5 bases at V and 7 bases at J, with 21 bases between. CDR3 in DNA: TGTGCCAGCAGCCGGGATCTTACTGCGGGACTGAATGAGCAGTTCTTC. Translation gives CASSRDLTAGLNEQFF.

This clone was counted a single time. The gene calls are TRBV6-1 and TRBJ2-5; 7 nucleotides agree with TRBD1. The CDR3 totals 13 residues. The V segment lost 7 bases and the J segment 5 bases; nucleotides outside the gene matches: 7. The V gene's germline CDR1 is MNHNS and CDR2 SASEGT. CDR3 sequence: CASTPTGLETQYF. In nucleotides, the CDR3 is TGTGCCAGCACCCCGACAGGGTTGGAGACCCAGTACTTC.

The DNA for the CDR3 is TGTGCCAGCAGTACCGGGACAGCACCAGCGACGTACACCTTC. It is translated as CASSTGTAPATYTF. This chain links TRBV27 with TRBJ1-2, with 7 bases aligning to TRBD1. The CDR3 has 14 amino acids. J was trimmed by 11 bases and V by 5 bases; bases with no gene match: 14. Germline loops: CDR1 MNHEY, CDR2 SMNVEV (reference sequence).

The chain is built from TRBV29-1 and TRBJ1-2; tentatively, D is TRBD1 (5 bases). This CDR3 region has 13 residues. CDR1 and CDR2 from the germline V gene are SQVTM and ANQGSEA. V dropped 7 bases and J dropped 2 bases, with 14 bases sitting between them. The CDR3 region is CSALGTTNYGYTF. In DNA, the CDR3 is TGCAGCGCTTTAGGGACTACCAACTATGGCTACACCTTC.